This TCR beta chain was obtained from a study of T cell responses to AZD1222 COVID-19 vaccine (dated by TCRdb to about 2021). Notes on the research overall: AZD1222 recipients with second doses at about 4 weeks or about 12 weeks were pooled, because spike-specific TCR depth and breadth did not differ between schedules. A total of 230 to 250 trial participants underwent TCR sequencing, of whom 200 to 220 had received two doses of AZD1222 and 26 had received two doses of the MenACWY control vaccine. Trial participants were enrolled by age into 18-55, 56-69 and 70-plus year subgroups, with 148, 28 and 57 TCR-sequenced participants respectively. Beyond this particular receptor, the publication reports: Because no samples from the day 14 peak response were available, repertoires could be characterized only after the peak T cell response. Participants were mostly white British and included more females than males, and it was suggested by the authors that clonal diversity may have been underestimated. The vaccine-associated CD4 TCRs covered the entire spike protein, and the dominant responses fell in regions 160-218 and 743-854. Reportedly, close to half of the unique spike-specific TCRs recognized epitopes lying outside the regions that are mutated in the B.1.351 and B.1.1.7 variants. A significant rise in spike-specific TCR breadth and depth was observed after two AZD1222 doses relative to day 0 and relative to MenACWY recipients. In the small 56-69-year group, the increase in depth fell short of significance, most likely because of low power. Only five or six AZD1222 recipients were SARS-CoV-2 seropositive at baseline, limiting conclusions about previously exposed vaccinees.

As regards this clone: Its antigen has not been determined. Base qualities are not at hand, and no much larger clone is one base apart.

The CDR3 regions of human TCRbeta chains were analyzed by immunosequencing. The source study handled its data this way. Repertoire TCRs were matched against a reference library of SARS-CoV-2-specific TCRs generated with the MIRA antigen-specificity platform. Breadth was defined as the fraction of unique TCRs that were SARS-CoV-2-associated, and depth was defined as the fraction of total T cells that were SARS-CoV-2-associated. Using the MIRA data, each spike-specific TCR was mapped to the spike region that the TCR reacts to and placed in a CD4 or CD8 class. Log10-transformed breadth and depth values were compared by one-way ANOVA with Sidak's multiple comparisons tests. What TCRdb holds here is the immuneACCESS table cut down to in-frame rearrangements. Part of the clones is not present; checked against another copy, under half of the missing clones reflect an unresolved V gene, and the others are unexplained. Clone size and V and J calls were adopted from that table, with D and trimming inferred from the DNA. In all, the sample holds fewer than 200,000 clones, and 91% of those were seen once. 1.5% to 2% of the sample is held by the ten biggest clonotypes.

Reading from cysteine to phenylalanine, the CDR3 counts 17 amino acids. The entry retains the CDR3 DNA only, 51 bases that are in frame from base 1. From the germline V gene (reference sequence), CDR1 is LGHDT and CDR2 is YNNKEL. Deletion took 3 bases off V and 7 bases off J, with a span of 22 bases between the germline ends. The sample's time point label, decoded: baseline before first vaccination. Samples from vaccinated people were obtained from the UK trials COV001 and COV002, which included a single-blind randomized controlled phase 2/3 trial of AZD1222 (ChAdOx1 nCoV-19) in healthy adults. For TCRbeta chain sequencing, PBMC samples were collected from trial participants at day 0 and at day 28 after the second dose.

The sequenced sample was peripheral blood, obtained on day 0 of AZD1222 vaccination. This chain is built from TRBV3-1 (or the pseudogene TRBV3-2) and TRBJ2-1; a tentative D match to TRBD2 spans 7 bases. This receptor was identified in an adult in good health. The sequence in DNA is TGTGCCAGCAGCCACCAGCGAGGGGGAGGGCCGGAGAATGAGCAGTTCTTC. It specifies CASSHQRGGGPENEQFF.